This T cell receptor (beta chain) was obtained from a study of T-cell reconstitution after alpha-beta-depleted transplantation in children. Trimming cost V 6 bases and J 6 bases; bases outside gene matches: 6. The CDR3 extends over 14 amino acids. Germline values: CDR1 MNHEY, CDR2 SMNVEV (reference sequence). This clonotype was observed a handful of times. No antigen is known for it. A library of TCRbeta sequences, prepared with unique molecular identifiers, was generated. A single record per CDR3 protein comes from TCRdb applying MiXCR to the PCR reads. The sample lists 700,000 to 950,000 distinct CDR3 sequences, roughly 15% occurring once. General study findings and limits: Expanded graft clones, several hundred of them, were reportedly the source of alpha-beta T cells about two months after transplant. There were some patients whose high TCRbeta diversity at day 60 came from surviving recipient T cells and thymic progenitors. Once a year had passed after transplant, T-cell counts and diversity came mostly from newly produced T cells.

This sequence joins TRBV27 and TRBJ2-1, with 9 nucleotides matching TRBD2. The sample was PBMCs, mostly from graft donor cells, taken 360 days after TCRalphabeta/CD19-depleted stem cell transplant. The receptor was derived from a male patient between 10 and 17 years old who had a stem cell transplant for acute lymphoblastic leukemia, so the T cells may come from the graft donor. The CDR3 is CASRRLAVSNEQFF. DNA for the CDR3: TGTGCCAGCAGACGACTAGCGGTAAGCAATGAGCAGTTCTTC.